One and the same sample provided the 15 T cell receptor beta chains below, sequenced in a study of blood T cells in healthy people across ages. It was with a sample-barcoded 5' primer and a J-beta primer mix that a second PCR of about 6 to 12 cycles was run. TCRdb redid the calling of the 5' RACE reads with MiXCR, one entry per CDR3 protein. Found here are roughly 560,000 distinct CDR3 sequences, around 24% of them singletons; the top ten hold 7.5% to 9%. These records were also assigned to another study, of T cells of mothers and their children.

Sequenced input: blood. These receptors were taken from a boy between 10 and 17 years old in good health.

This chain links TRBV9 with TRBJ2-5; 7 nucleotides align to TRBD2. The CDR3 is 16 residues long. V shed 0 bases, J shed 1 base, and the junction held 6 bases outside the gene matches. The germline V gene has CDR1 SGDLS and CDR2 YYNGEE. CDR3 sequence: CASSVGLAGLQETQYF. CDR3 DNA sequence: TGTGCCAGCAGCGTAGGCTTAGCGGGTCTCCAAGAGACCCAGTACTTC.

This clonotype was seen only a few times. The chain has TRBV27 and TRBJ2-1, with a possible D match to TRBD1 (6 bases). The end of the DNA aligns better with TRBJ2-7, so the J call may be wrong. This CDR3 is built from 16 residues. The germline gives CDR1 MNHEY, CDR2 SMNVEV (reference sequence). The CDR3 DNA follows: TGTGCCAGCAGTTTGGTTGCGGTCGAGGGGGTACACGAGCAGTACTTC. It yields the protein CASSLVAVEGVHEQYF.

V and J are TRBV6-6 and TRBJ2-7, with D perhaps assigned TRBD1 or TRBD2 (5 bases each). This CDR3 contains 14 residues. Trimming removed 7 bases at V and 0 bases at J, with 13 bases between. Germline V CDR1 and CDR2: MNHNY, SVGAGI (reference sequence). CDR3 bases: TGTGCCAGCAAGGGTCGGGGCAGCTCCTACGAGCAGTACTTC. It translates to CASKGRGSSYEQYF.

The DNA for the CDR3 is TGTGCCAGCAGCGTAGCTAGCGGGACAGGGGGCCCCGAGGCCACTGAAGCTTTCTTT. Residues: CASSVASGTGGPEATEAFF. The chain combines TRBV9 with TRBJ1-1; 12 nucleotides agree with TRBD1. Losses at the gene ends were 0 bases for V and 4 bases for J; bases not matched to a gene: 13. CDR3 length: 19 amino acids. CDR1 is SGDLS and CDR2 is YYNGEE in the germline V gene.

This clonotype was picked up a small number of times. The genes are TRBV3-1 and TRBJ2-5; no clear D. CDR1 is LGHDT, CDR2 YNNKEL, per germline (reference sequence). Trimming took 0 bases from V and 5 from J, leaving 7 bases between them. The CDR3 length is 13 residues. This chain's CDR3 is CASSQDPWETQYF. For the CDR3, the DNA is TGTGCCAGCAGCCAAGATCCCTGGGAGACCCAGTACTTC.

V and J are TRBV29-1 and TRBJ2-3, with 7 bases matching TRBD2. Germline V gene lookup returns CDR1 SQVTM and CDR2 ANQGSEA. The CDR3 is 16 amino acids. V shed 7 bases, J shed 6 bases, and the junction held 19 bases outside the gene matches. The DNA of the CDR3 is TGCAGCGCCGAGGACCGGCTAGCGGCCCCTATGGATACGCAGTATTTT. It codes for CSAEDRLAAPMDTQYF.

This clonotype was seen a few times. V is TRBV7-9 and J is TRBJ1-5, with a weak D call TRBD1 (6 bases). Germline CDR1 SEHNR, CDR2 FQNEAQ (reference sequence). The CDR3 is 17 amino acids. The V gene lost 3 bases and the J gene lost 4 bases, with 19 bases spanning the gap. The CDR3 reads CASSFRPPQGGNQPQHF. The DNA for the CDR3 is TGTGCCAGCAGCTTCCGTCCACCACAGGGTGGGAATCAGCCCCAGCATTTT.

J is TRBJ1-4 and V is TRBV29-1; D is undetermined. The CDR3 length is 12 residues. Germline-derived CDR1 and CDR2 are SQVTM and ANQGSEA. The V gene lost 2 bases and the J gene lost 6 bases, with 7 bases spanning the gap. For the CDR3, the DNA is TGCAGCGTTGAATGGCCGGATGAAAAACTGTTTTTT. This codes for CSVEWPDEKLFF.

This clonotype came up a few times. The CDR3 spells CAIPGQAGRWDSPLHF. The CDR3 bases are TGTGCCATCCCCGGGCAGGCGGGGCGATGGGATTCACCCCTCCACTTT. The chain recombines TRBV24-1 with TRBJ1-6, with D possibly matching TRBD1 (5 bases). CDR1 KGHDR and CDR2 SFDVKD come from the germline V gene. Trimming took off 11 bases at V and 8 bases at J, with 24 bases between the two ends. The CDR3 is 16 amino acids.

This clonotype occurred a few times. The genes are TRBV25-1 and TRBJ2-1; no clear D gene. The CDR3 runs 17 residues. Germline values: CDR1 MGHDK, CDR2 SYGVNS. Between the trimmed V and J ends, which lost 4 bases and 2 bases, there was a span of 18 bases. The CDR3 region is CASSGQDTGWAYNEQFF. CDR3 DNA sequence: TGTGCCAGCAGTGGGCAAGACACTGGATGGGCCTACAATGAGCAGTTCTTC.

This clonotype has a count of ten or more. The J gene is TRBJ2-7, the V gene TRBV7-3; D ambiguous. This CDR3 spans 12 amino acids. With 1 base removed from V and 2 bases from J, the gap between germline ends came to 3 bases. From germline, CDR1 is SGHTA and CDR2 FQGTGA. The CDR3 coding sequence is TGTGCCAGCAGCTTAAAGCCCTACGAGCAGTACTTC. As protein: CASSLKPYEQYF. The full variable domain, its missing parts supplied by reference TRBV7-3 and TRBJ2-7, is GAGVSQTPSNKVTEKGKYVELRCDPISGHTALYWYRQSLGQGPEFLIYFQGTGAADDSGLPNDRFFAVRPEGSVSTLKIQRTERGDSAVYLCASSLKPYEQYFGPGTRLTVT.

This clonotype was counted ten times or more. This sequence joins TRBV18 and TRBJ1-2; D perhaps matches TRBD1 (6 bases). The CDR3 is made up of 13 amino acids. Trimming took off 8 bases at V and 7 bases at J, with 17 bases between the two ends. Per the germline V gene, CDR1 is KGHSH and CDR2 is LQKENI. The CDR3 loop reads CASRDQGPGGYTF. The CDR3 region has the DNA TGTGCCAGCCGAGACCAGGGGCCGGGTGGCTACACCTTC.

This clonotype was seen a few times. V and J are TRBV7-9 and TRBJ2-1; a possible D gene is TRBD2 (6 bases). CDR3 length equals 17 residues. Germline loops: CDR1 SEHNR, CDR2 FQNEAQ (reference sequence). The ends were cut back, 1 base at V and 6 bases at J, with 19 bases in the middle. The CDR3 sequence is CASSLVGYSGAGNEQFF. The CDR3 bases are TGTGCCAGCAGCTTAGTGGGGTATAGCGGAGCTGGCAATGAGCAGTTCTTC. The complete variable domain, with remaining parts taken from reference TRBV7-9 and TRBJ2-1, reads DTGVSQNPRHKITKRGQNVTFRCDPISEHNRLYWYRQTLGQGPEFLTYFQNEAQLEKSRLLSDRFSAERPKGSFSTLEIQRTEQGDSAMYLCASSLVGYSGAGNEQFFGPGTRLTVL.

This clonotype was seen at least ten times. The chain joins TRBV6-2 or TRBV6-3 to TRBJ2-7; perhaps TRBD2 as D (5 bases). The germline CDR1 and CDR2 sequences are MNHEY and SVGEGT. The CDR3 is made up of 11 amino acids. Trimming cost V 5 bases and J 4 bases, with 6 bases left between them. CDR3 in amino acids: CASSDYYEQYF. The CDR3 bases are TGTGCCAGCAGTGACTATTACGAGCAGTACTTC.

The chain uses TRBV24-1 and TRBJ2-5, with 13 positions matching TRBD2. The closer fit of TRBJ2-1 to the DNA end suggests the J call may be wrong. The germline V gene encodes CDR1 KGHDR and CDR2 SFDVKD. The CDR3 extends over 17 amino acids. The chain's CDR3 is CATSTTSGGPYSNEQFF. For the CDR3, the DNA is TGTGCCACCAGTACGACTAGCGGGGGGCCTTATTCCAATGAGCAGTTCTTC.